These 10 T cell receptor beta chains were all obtained from the same sample, sequenced in a study of cytomegalovirus exposure and HLA in healthy donors. 60 Vbeta and 13 Jbeta primers were used in PCR. Clones were read by immunoSEQ multiplex PCR, and TCRdb kept only the in-frame ones, dropping some. The data contain about 170,000 clones, roughly 81% of them seen just once; the ten biggest clones take up 2.5% to 3%. Sequences were obtained from PBMCs. All receptors derive from a man younger than 40 in good health and CMV-seropositive.

The rearrangement uses TRBV5-1 and TRBJ2-7; 7 bases line up with TRBD2. V was pared by 2 bases and J by 3 bases, with 5 bases of the junction left unmatched. The germline V gene encodes CDR1 SGHRS and CDR2 YFSETQ. The CDR3 covers 14 residues. This chain's CDR3 is CASSLAGSVYEQYF. CDR3 bases: TGCGCCAGCAGCTTAGCGGGGTCGGTCTACGAGCAGTACTTC.

The chain is built from TRBV6-5 and TRBJ1-2; 7 nucleotides agree with TRBD1. Germline-derived CDR1 and CDR2 are MNHEY and SVGAGI. The CDR3 spans 13 residues. V dropped 8 bases and J dropped 4; count of bases not matched to a gene: 7. CDR3 DNA: TGTGCCAGCCAAGGGGGCGCAGGCTATGGCTACACCTTC. It yields the protein CASQGGAGYGYTF.

This rearrangement joins TRBV11-2 to TRBJ2-5; the match to TRBD2 covers 14 bases. The CDR3 has 19 amino acids. Germline V CDR1 and CDR2: SGHAT, FQNNGV. Trimming removed 0 bases from V and 4 bases from J; junction bases left unmatched: 10. In DNA, the CDR3 is TGTGCCAGCAGCTTAGACCGACTAGCGGGAGGGGCCGGGATAGAGACCCAGTACTTC. Amino acids: CASSLDRLAGGAGIETQYF.

V is TRBV2 and J is TRBJ1-5, with D possibly matching TRBD1 (6 bases). Germline V gene sequence: CDR1 SNHLY, CDR2 FYNNEI. CDR3 size: 14 residues. The V end was cut by 3 bases, the J end by 7 bases, with 13 bases between. CDR3 sequence: CASSDREGGQPQHF. CDR3 bases: TGTGCCAGCAGTGACAGGGAGGGGGGCCAGCCCCAGCATTTT.

This chain uses TRBV5-5 with TRBJ2-1; D gene uncertain. CDR1 SGHKS and CDR2 YYEKEE come from the germline V gene (reference sequence). This CDR3 has 12 amino acids. The germline V and J ends were trimmed by 2 bases and 7 bases, with 7 bases remaining between them. The DNA for the CDR3 is TGTGCCAGCAGCTTCTCCGGGAATGAGCAGTTCTTC. Its protein is CASSFSGNEQFF.

The V call is TRBV10-1, the J call TRBJ2-6; D may be TRBD1 (6 bases). V was clipped by 0 bases and J by 0 bases, with 6 bases between them. CDR1 and CDR2 (germline): WNHNN, SYGVQD (reference sequence). The CDR3 runs to 16 residues. The CDR3 DNA reads as TGCGCCAGCAGTGAGTCAGGGGGCTCTGGGGCCAACGTCCTGACTTTC. Its protein product is CASSESGGSGANVLTF.

CDR3 nucleotides: TGCGCCAGCCAGACTACTTCCTACAATGAGCAGTTCTTC. Translated: CASQTTSYNEQFF. V usage is TRBV10-2 and J usage is TRBJ2-1; D may be TRBD2 (5 bases). The germline V and J ends were trimmed by 8 bases and 1 base, with 9 bases remaining between them. CDR1 is WSHSY and CDR2 is SAAADI in the germline V gene. The CDR3 extends over 13 amino acids.

The V gene is TRBV7-2, the J gene TRBJ2-7; D may be TRBD1 (6 bases). With 5 bases removed from V and 4 bases from J, the gap between germline ends came to 12 bases. CDR3 length: 13 amino acids. Germline CDR1 and CDR2: SGHTA and FQGNSA. CDR3 in amino acids: CASSLHRDYEQYV. The DNA of the CDR3 is TGTGCCAGCAGCCTCCACAGGGATTACGAGCAGTACGTC.

This clone was seen only once. The chain recombines TRBV9 with TRBJ2-2, with D perhaps matching TRBD2 (5 bases). With 3 bases removed from V and 5 bases from J, the gap between germline ends came to 11 bases. There are 14 residues in the CDR3. Germline V gene data show CDR1 as SGDLS and CDR2 as YYNGEE. The CDR3 loop reads CASSGTRNTGELFF. In nucleotides, the CDR3 is TGTGCCAGCAGCGGTACTAGGAATACCGGGGAGCTGTTTTTT.

Concerning this clone: One end of the junction varies from germline; a read error may be responsible. This chain links TRBV9 with TRBJ2-6; TRBD2 might be the D (5 bases). Germline V gene lookup returns CDR1 SGDLS and CDR2 YYNGEE. The CDR3 covers 19 residues. CDR3 DNA: TGTGCCAGCAGCACCCTCCCCGTCGAAGACCCCGTAGGACTCAACTTCCTGACTTTC. It codes for CASSTLPVEDPVGLNFLTF.